This T cell receptor beta chain was identified in a study of blood T cell repertoires in COVID-19. Sequencing was performed with immunoSEQ multiplex PCR; in TCRdb, only in-frame clones are kept and a portion is missing. The data contain fewer than 300,000 clones, around 90% of them singletons. This CDR3 comprises 16 residues. V trimming: 1 base; J trimming: 5 bases; junction bases outside the gene matches: 8. Germline V CDR1 and CDR2: SEHNR, FQNEAQ (reference sequence). The source material was peripheral blood. This TCR came from a person under 35 with COVID-19, enrolled during active disease. The chain couples TRBV7-9 to TRBJ2-5; 9 bases map to TRBD2. The CDR3 DNA follows: TGTGCCAGCAGCTTAGAGTACAGCGGGAGGATGGAGACCCAGTACTTC. Translated: CASSLEYSGRMETQYF.